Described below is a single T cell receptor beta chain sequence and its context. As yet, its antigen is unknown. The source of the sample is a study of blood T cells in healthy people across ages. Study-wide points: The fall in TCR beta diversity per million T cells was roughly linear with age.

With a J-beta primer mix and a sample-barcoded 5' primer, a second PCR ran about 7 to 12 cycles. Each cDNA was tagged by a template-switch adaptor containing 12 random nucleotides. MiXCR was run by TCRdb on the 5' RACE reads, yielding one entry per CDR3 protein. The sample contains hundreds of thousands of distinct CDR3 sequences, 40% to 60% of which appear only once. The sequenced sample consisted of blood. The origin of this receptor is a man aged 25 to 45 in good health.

The CDR3 loop reads CASSPAGSSTDTQYF. The CDR3 DNA follows: TGTGCCAGCAGCCCAGCGGGGAGTAGCACAGATACGCAGTATTTT. The V gene is TRBV7-9, the J gene TRBJ2-3, with 7 bases aligning to TRBD2. Per germline, CDR1 SEHNR and CDR2 FQNEAQ (reference sequence). Trimming at V came to 5 bases and at J to 0 bases, leaving 5 bases not matched to a gene. This CDR3 contains 15 residues.